This T cell receptor beta chain is drawn from a study of beta chain features in type 1 diabetes (dated by TCRdb to 2017 to 2018). Background on the whole study: No differences in mean age, gender distribution, total cell number or subset yield were found between patients and healthy donors. A total of approximately 100,000,000 sorted cells were examined across all samples, and the number of cells per subset was strongly correlated with RNA yield. In the study, TCRB repertoires of sorted circulating CD4+ T cell subsets from recently diagnosed type 1 diabetes patients were compared with those of matched healthy donors. Regulatory and stem cell-like memory subsets were isolated from only 8 patients and roughly 8 healthy donors, whereas naive and central memory subsets came from all 30 or so donors.

Each donor gave one peripheral blood draw, averaging roughly 100 mL, which was collected into heparinised tubes. A BD FACSAria II and a panel including CD45RO, CCR7, CD25, CD127, CD95 and CD27 were used to sort naive, central memory, regulatory and stem cell-like memory CD4+ T cells. All sorted populations exceeded 95% purity. PBMCs were isolated right away by Lymphoprep density gradient centrifugation and were stained directly, without culture. To minimize batch effects, samples were stained and sorted in pairs, one healthy donor with one patient per experiment. What the research found in general, with its limitations: Because cDNA rather than genomic DNA was sequenced, highly expressing activated cells could have been over-represented, although no difference in activation and CD3 levels was found between groups. Type 1 diabetes patients showed a moderate but significant shortening of TCRB CDR3 length in all four CD4+ subsets. Shorter templates might have been favored by PCR, but patient and control samples were amplified and corrected together, so both groups would have been affected equally by any skew. Patients with type 1 diabetes made fewer insertions and deleted more nucleotides at VDJ recombination sites, implying thymic rearrangement abnormalities. The naive, central memory and regulatory TCRB repertoires appeared to resemble one another more closely among patients than among healthy donors. HLA sub-analyses involved small numbers of individuals, so any influence of HLA type on TCRB rearrangement remained unresolved.

All of the isolated RNA was reverse transcribed with the High Capacity cDNA Reverse Transcription Kit, so expressed TCRB transcripts were sequenced. Deep immunoSEQ sequencing was applied to naive, central memory and regulatory T cell samples, giving an average of about 3.4 million total reads per sample. Sorted cells were lysed in RLT buffer and RNA was extracted with DNase-treated RNeasy Micro or Mini kits, depending on cell number. Each cell subset was processed separately to prevent cross-contamination, with patient and healthy donor samples processed together. Using the immunoSEQ multiplex PCR, TCRB sequences were amplified from cDNA into 87-bp fragments spanning the CDR3 region. The amplicons were sequenced using the Illumina HiSeq platform. In the original analysis: PCR bias was computationally corrected using synthetic template baselines, reads within Hamming distance 2 were collapsed, and singletons that could not be merged were discarded. Reads were aligned against IMGT so that V, D and J genes, CDR3 length and insertions or deletions at six rearrangement sites could be assigned. Within each subset, clonotype counts were normalized to sorted cell number, and only after that were true diversity and Gini coefficients computed with the tcR R package. The overlap coefficient, calculated on TCRB nucleotide sequences, was used to quantify repertoire sharing. Out-of-frame TCRB sequences from naive cells were analyzed to stand in for the pre-selection repertoire. The table was pulled from immuneACCESS by TCRdb, which kept in-frame rearrangements only. Such tables lose some clones; where checked, under half of the loss comes from unresolved V genes, and the rest has no known cause. V and J calls and clone size follow that table, whereas D and trimming were derived from the DNA. The sample table records hundreds of thousands of clones; over 10% of these occur just once. Of the sample, approximately 0.022% falls within the top ten clones.

At the junction V is shortened by 5 bases and J by 3 bases; bases outside the gene matches: 21. Spanning cysteine to phenylalanine, the CDR3 consists of 19 amino acids. CDR3 DNA is the only sequence kept; it has 57 bases, read in frame from the first base. CDR1 and CDR2 are read off the germline V gene as SGHTA and FQGTGA. This clone has just a few counts. Its antigen is not yet known. No per-base quality is available; no much larger clone lies one base away. The sequence joins TRBV7-3 to TRBJ1-1, and 7 junctional nucleotides match TRBD1. The receptor comes from a man between 18 and 29 years old with type 1 diabetes. The sequenced sample consisted of naive CD4+ T cells from blood. What this sample's cell subset or site label stands for: true naive CD4+ T cells. CDR3 sequence: CASSPKGIQGLITDTEAFF. The bases read TGTGCCAGCAGCCCCAAAGGCATACAGGGGTTGATTACGGACACTGAAGCTTTCTTT.